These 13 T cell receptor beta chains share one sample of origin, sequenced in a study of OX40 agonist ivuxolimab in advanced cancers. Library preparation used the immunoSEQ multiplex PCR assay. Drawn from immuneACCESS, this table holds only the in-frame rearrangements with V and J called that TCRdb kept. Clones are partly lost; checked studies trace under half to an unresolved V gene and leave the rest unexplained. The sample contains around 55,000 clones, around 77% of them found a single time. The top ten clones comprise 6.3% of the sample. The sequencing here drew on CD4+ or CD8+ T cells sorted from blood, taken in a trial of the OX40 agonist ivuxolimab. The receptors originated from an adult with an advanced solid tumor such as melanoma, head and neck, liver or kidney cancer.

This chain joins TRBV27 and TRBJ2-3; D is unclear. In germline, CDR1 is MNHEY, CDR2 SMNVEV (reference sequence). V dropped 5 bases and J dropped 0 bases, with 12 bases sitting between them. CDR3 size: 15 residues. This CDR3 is CASSPLTESTDTQYF. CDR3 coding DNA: TGTGCCAGCAGTCCCCTTACGGAGAGCACAGATACGCAGTATTTT.

The CDR3 region is CASSADRGPGYTF. The CDR3 DNA is TGTGCCAGCTCCGCCGACAGGGGGCCCGGCTACACCTTC. V usage is TRBV18 and J usage is TRBJ1-2; 10 nucleotides line up with TRBD1. The germline gives CDR1 KGHSH, CDR2 LQKENI. The CDR3 has 13 amino acids. V was pared by 6 bases and J by 8 bases, with 6 bases of the junction left unmatched.

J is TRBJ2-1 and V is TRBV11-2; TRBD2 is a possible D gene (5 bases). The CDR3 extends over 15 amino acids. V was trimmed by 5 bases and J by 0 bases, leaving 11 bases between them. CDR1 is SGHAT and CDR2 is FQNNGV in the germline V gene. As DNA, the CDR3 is TGTGCCAGCAGCCCAAGACTAAGCTCCTACAATGAGCAGTTCTTC. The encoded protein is CASSPRLSSYNEQFF.

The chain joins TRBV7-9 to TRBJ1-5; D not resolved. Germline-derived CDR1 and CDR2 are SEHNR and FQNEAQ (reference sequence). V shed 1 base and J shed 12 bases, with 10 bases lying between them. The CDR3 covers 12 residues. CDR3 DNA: TGTGCCAGCAGCTTAGGCGCCTCCAACCAGCATTTT. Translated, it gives CASSLGASNQHF.

DNA of the CDR3: TGTGCCAGCACTTACGCCCAGCAAGGCTACACCTTC. Translation gives CASTYAQQGYTF. This chain joins TRBV2 and TRBJ1-2; the D is unclear. CDR1 is SNHLY and CDR2 is FYNNEI in the germline V gene. This CDR3 spans 12 amino acids. Between the trimmed V and J ends, which lost 7 bases and 8 bases, there was a span of 14 bases.

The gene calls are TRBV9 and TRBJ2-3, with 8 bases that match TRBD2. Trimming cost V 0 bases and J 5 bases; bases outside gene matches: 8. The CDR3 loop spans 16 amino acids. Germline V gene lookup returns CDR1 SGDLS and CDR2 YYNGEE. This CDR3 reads CASSVGAGARGDTQYF. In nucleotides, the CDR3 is TGTGCCAGCAGCGTAGGAGCGGGGGCGAGAGGAGATACGCAGTATTTT. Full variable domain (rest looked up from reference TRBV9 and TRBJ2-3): DSGVTQTPKHLITATGQRVTLRCSPRSGDLSVYWYQQSLDQGLQFLIQYYNGEERAKGNILERFSAQQFPDLHSELNLSSLELGDSALYFCASSVGAGARGDTQYFGPGTRLTVL.

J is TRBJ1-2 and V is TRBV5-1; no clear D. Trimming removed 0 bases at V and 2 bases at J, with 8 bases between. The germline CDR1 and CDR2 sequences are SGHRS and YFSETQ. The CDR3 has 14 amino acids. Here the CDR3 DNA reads TGCGCCAGCAGCTTGGGGTGGGGAAACTATGGCTACACCTTC. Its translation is CASSLGWGNYGYTF.

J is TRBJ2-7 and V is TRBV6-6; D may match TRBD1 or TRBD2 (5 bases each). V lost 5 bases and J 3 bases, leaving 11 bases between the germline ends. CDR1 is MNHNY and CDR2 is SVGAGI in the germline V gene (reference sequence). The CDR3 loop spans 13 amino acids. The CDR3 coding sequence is TGTGCCAGCAGTCGGGGCGCCAACTACGAGCAGTACTTC. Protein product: CASSRGANYEQYF.

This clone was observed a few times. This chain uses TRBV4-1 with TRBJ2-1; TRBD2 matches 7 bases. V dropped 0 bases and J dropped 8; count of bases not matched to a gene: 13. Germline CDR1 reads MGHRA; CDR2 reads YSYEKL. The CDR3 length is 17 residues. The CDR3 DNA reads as TGCGCCAGCAGCCAAGAAGTAGGAGCGGGACGGGGCTATGAGCAGTTCTTC. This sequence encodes CASSQEVGAGRGYEQFF.

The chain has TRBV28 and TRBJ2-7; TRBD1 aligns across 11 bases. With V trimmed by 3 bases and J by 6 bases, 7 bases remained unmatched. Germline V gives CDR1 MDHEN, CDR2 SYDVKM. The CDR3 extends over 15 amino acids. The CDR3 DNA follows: TGTGCCAGCAGTTTGGGGGGGACAGGGGGTTGCGAGCAGTACTTC. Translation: CASSLGGTGGCEQYF.

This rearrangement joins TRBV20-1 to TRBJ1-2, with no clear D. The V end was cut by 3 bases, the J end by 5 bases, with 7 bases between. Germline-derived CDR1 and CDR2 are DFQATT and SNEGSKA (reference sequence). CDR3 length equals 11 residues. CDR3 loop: CSASWEYGYTF. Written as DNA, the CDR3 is TGCAGTGCTAGTTGGGAGTATGGCTACACCTTC.

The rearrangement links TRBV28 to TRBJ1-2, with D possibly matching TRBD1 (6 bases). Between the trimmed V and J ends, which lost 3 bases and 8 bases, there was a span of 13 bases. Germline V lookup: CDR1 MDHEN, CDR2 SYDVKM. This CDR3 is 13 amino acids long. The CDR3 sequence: CASSFRGAGGYTF. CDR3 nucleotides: TGTGCCAGCAGTTTTCGGGGGGCGGGCGGCTACACCTTC.

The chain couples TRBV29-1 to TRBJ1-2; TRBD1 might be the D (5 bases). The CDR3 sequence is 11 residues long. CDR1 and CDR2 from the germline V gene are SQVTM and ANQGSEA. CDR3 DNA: TGCACCGGATGGGGCGCAGATGGCTACACCTTC. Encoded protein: CTGWGADGYTF.